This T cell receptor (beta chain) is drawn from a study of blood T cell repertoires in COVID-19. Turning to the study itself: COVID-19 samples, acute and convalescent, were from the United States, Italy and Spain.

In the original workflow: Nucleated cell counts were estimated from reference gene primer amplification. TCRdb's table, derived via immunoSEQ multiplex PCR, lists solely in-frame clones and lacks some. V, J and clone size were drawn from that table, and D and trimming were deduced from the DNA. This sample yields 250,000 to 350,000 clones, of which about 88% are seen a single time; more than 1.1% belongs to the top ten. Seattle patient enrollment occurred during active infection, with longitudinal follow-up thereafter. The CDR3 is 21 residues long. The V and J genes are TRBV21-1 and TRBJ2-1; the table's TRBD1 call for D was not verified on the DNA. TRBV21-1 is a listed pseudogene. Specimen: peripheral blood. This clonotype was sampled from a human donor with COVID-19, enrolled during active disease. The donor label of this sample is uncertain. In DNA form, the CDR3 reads TGTGCCAGCAGCAAAGTTATTCTAAAATGCGACCGGGACAGACACTACAATGAGCAGTTCTTC. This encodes CASSKVILKCDRDRHYNEQFF.